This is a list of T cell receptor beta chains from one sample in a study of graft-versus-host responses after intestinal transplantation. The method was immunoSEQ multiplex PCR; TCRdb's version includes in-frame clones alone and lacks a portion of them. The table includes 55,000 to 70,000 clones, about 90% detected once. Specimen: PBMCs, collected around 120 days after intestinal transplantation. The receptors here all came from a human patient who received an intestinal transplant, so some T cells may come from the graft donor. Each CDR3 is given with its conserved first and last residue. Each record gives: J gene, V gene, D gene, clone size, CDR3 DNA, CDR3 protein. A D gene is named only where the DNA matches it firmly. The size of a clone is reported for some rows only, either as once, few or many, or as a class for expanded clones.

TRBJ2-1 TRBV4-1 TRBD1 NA TGCGCCAGCAGCCCGACCGTAGGGCAGGGGGCCTACAATGAGCAGTTCTTC CASSPTVGQGAYNEQFF
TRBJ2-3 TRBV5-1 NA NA TGCGCCAGCAGCTTGGGAGCGGCTAGCGGCACAGATACGCAGTATTTT CASSLGAASGTDTQYF
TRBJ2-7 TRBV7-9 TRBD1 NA TGTGCCAGCAGCCAGGGTTATCGGGACAGGAGCTACGAGCAGTACTTC CASSQGYRDRSYEQYF
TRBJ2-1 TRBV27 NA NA TGTGCCAGCAGCAACAGGTACAACAATGAGCAGTTCTTC CASSNRYNNEQFF
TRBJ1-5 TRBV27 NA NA TGTGCCAGCAGGGAAACCGGGCCGAATCAGCCCCAGCATTTT CASRETGPNQPQHF
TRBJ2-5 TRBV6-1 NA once TGTGCCAGCAGCCGCCTAGGGGGGGAGACCCAGTACTTC CASSRLGGETQYF
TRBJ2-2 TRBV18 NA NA TGTGCCAGCTCACCCAACAGCGGGGAGCTGTTTTTT CASSPNSGELFF
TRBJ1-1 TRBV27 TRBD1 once TGTGCCAGCAGTTTACAGGACAGGGGGACTGAAGCTTTCTTT CASSLQDRGTEAFF
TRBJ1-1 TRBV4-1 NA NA TGCGCCAGCAGCCAATTCTCATCTGGGGGCGGGATGAACACTGAAGCTTTCTTT CASSQFSSGGGMNTEAFF
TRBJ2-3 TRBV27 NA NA TGTGCCAGCAGTTTATCAGGGTTCCCCGATACGCAGTATTTT CASSLSGFPDTQYF
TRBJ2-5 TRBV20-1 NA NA TGCAGTGCTAGACCAGAAGAGACCCAGTACTTC CSARPEETQYF
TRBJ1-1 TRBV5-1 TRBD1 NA TGCGCCAGCAGCGCCTGGGACAGGGGTGGCACTGAAGCTTTCTTT CASSAWDRGGTEAFF
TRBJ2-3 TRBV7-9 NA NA TGTGCCAGCAGCTACATCAGCGGGTCTCTCACAGATACGCAGTATTTT CASSYISGSLTDTQYF
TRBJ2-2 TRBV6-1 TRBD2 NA TGTGCCAGCTGGGAACTAGCGGGAGGCGTGGAGCTGTTTTTT CASWELAGGVELFF
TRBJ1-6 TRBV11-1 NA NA TGTGCCAGCAGCTCCGAGCAGGTCTATAATTCACCCCTCCACTTT CASSSEQVYNSPLHF
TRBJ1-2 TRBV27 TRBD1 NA TGTGCCAGCAGTCCGAGGACAGGCGACTATGGCTACACCTTC CASSPRTGDYGYTF
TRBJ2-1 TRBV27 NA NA TGTGCCAGCAGTTTAGCGGGCGCCTACAATGAGCAGTTCTTC CASSLAGAYNEQFF
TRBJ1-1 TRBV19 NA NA TGTGCCAGTAGTATGGGGAAGGCTTTCTTT CASSMGKAFF
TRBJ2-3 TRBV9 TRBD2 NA TGTGCCAGCAGCGTCGGACTAGCGGGAGGAGATACGCAGTATTTT CASSVGLAGGDTQYF
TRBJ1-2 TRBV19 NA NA TGTGCCAGTAGTAGAGACGGCTTCGGCTATGGCTACACCTTC CASSRDGFGYGYTF
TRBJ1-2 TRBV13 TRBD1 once TGTGCCAGCAGTCATTCGACAGGGGGCCTTCTCAACTATGGCTACACCTTC CASSHSTGGLLNYGYTF
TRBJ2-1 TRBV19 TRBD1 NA TGTGCCAGTAGTATAGGGACAGGGGTCTACAATGAGCAGTTCTTC CASSIGTGVYNEQFF
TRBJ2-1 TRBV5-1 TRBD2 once TGCGCCAGCAGCTTGGGGGGCGGGAGCTACAATGAGCAGTTCTTC CASSLGGGSYNEQFF
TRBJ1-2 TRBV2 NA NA TGTGCCAGCAGTGCGGGAACCTATGGCTACACCTTC CASSAGTYGYTF
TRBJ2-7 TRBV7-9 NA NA TGTGCCAGCAGCCCCTGGACTCAGGACCACGAGCAGTACTTC CASSPWTQDHEQYF
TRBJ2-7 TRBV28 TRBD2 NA TGTGCCAGCAGGCCGTCTAGCGGAATAAACTACGAGCAGTACTTC CASRPSSGINYEQYF
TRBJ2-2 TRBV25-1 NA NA TGTGCCAGCAACCTCGAGATGGCGTTAAGACGGACCGGGGAGCTGTTTTTT CASNLEMALRRTGELFF
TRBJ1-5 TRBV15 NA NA TGTGCCACCAGCAGAGTCCGGGCGGGATTGGGCGATCAGCCCCAGCATTTT CATSRVRAGLGDQPQHF
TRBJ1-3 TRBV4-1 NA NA TGCGCCAGCAGCCAAAGGGGGATCTCTGGAAACACCATATATTTT CASSQRGISGNTIYF
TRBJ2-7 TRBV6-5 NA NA TGTGCCAGCAGTTCACGGACAGCCTACGAGCAGTACTTC CASSSRTAYEQYF
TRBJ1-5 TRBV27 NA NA TGTGCCAGCACCCCGGGGGGTTATAGCAATCAGCCCCAGCATTTT CASTPGGYSNQPQHF
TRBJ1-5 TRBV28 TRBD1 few TGTGCCAGCAGACCGAAGGGACAGGGAGGACAGCCCCAGCATTTT CASRPKGQGGQPQHF
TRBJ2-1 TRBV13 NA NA TGTGCCAGCAGCTCCGATTTAGGGAGCTCCTACAATGAGCAGTTCTTC CASSSDLGSSYNEQFF
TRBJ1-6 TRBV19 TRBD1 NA TGTGCCAGTAGTATGGGCAGGGGGCATTCACCCCTCCACTTT CASSMGRGHSPLHF
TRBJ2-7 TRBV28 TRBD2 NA TGTGCCAGCAGCTCCCCGACTAGCGCGGCCTACGAGCAGTACTTC CASSSPTSAAYEQYF
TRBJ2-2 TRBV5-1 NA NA TGCGCCAGCAGCTTGAGTGGGGGAAGCACCGGGGAGCTGTTTTTT CASSLSGGSTGELFF
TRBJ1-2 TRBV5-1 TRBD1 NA TGCGCCAGCAGCCTGATCACCATGGACAGGGGCTATGGCTACACCTTC CASSLITMDRGYGYTF
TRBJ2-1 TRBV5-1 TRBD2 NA TGCGCCAGCAGCTTGGGTTGGGCTAGCGGGATTGAGCAGTTCTTC CASSLGWASGIEQFF
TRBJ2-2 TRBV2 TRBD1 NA TGTGCCAGCAGTGAATTAGGGGCGGGACAGGGAAACACCGGGGAGCTGTTTTTT CASSELGAGQGNTGELFF
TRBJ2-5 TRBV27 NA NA TGTGCCAGCAGTTTCTCCTGGCTGACTATTATCGAGACCCAGTACTTC CASSFSWLTIIETQYF
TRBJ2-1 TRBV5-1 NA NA TGCGCCAGCAGCTCCTTCCCAGGGAGCTCCTACAATGAGCAGTTCTTC CASSSFPGSSYNEQFF
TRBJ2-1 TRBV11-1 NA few TGTGCCAGCGACTTAGTAGGAAAAGAGCAGTTCTTC CASDLVGKEQFF
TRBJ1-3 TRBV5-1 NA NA TGCGCCAGCAGCACCAACAGGCCCCCTGGAAACACCATATATTTT CASSTNRPPGNTIYF
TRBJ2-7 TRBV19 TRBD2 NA TGTGCCAGTGGACTAGCGGGAGTACTTACCACCTACGAGCAGTACTTC CASGLAGVLTTYEQYF
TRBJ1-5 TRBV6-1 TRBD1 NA TGTGCCAGCAGGGGACAGGGACTGGATCAGCCCCAGCATTTT CASRGQGLDQPQHF